These 25 T cell receptor beta chains were sequenced from one sample in a study of T-cell reconstitution after alpha-beta-depleted transplantation in children. Preparation of the TCRbeta library used unique molecular identifiers. One entry per CDR3 protein, called by TCRdb with MiXCR from the PCR reads. The sample includes a few hundred thousand distinct CDR3 sequences, over 25% of them seen just once. The sample consisted of PBMCs, taken before TCRalphabeta/CD19-depleted stem cell transplant. These receptors were taken from a boy younger than two with Wiskott-Aldrich syndrome, due to receive a stem cell transplant.

The chain combines TRBV12-3 or TRBV12-4 with TRBJ2-7, with TRBD1 matching over 8 bases. The CDR3 runs to 14 residues. The ends lost 6 bases at V and 3 bases at J; junction bases unmatched: 7. The CDR3: CASSRDRLFYEQYF. The CDR3 DNA sequence: TGTGCCAGCAGCCGGGACAGGCTCTTCTACGAGCAGTACTTC.

The J gene is TRBJ2-3, the V gene TRBV20-1, with unresolved D. The assigned J gene may be wrong: the sequence end matches TRBJ1-5 better. Germline CDR1 and CDR2: DFQATT and SNEGSKA (reference sequence). This CDR3 has 13 residues. CDR3 amino acids: CSAVQAGTDTQHF. In DNA form, the CDR3 reads TGCAGTGCCGTGCAAGCGGGCACAGATACGCAGCATTTT.

The rearrangement links TRBV3-1 to TRBJ2-5, with TRBD1 identical over 7 bases. The V gene's germline CDR1 is LGHDT and CDR2 YNNKEL (reference sequence). Trimming cost V 5 bases and J 1 base; bases outside gene matches: 13. This CDR3 region has 17 residues. Here the CDR3 DNA reads TGTGCCAGCAGCTACCACAGGGGACAGTCCCCCCAAGAGACCCAGTACTTC. It translates to CASSYHRGQSPQETQYF.

The chain uses TRBV9 and TRBJ2-7; 9 bases align to TRBD2. Germline V gene lookup returns CDR1 SGDLS and CDR2 YYNGEE. The V segment lost 4 bases and the J segment 2 bases; nucleotides outside the gene matches: 7. The CDR3 extends over 15 amino acids. The CDR3 DNA is TGTGCCAGCAGCCCGGGTAGCGGGAGCGCCTACGAGCAGTACTTC. It translates to CASSPGSGSAYEQYF.

This clonotype was counted between two and nine times. The chain has TRBV27 and TRBJ2-2, with D possibly matching TRBD1 (6 bases). The CDR3 has 14 residues. The germline V gene has CDR1 MNHEY and CDR2 SMNVEV (reference sequence). V was trimmed by 4 bases and J by 7 bases, leaving 13 bases between them. The CDR3 region has the DNA TGTGCCAGCAGTTGGGGGCAGGCGGTCGGGGAGCTGTTTTTT. Amino acid sequence: CASSWGQAVGELFF.

This clonotype has a handful of counts. V and J are TRBV9 and TRBJ2-5, with a tentative D call TRBD1 (5 bases). This CDR3 has 15 residues. The ends were cut back, 0 bases at V and 2 bases at J, with 11 bases in the middle. The V gene's germline CDR1 is SGDLS and CDR2 YYNGEE. Written as DNA, the CDR3 is TGTGCCAGCAGCGTAGACGCAGGGCAGCAAGAGACCCAGTACTTC. Translating it yields CASSVDAGQQETQYF.

This clonotype appeared a few times. The rearrangement links TRBV6-2 or TRBV6-3 to TRBJ2-1; TRBD2 aligns across 7 bases. CDR1 and CDR2 (germline): MNHEY, SVGEGT. The length of the CDR3 is 16 residues. The trim removed 2 bases at V and 2 bases at J, leaving 6 bases unmatched. CDR3 coding DNA: TGTGCCAGCAGTTACCGCCCTAGCGGAACCTACAATGAGCAGTTCTTC. It specifies CASSYRPSGTYNEQFF.

This rearrangement joins TRBV29-1 to TRBJ2-3, with 8 positions matching TRBD2. Germline V gives CDR1 SQVTM, CDR2 ANQGSEA. CDR3 length: 14 residues. V shed 3 bases and J 5 bases; nucleotides not matched to a gene: 7. The CDR3 protein is CSVDGAGAIDTQYF. The CDR3 bases are TGCAGCGTTGATGGAGCGGGAGCGATAGATACGCAGTATTTT.

The chain employs TRBV20-1 and TRBJ2-1, with TRBD2 as a possible D gene (6 bases). Per the germline V gene, CDR1 is DFQATT and CDR2 is SNEGSKA (reference sequence). The CDR3 totals 15 residues. Between the trimmed V and J ends, which lost 0 bases and 7 bases, there was a span of 16 bases. CDR3 sequence: CSARDDRVGGNEQFF. The CDR3 DNA sequence: TGCAGTGCTAGAGATGACAGAGTAGGAGGGAATGAGCAGTTCTTC.

This rearrangement joins TRBV5-1 to TRBJ2-4; TRBD1 or TRBD2 may be the D gene (5 bases each). This CDR3 contains 14 residues. The V gene lost 0 bases and the J gene lost 6 bases, with 10 bases spanning the gap. Germline lookup yields CDR1 SGHRS and CDR2 YFSETQ. The chain's CDR3 is CASSLGAGRNIQYF. The DNA of the CDR3 is TGCGCCAGCAGCTTGGGGGCAGGGAGAAACATTCAGTACTTC. The whole variable domain, remainder taken from reference TRBV5-1 and TRBJ2-4, is KAGVTQTPRYLIKTRGQQVTLSCSPISGHRSVSWYQQTPGQGLQFLFEYFSETQRNKGNFPGRFSGRQFSNSRSEMNVSTLELGDSALYLCASSLGAGRNIQYFGAGTRLSVL.

V and J are TRBV5-1 and TRBJ2-5, with D possibly TRBD1 on 6 matching bases. Germline V gene sequence: CDR1 SGHRS, CDR2 YFSETQ. Trimming took off 4 bases at V and 2 bases at J, with 12 bases between the two ends. CDR3 length equals 14 residues. CDR3 residues: CASSNRGQQETQYF. The DNA of the CDR3 is TGCGCCAGCAGCAATCGAGGACAGCAAGAGACCCAGTACTTC. The entire variable domain, with the rest obtained from reference TRBV5-1 and TRBJ2-5, is as follows: KAGVTQTPRYLIKTRGQQVTLSCSPISGHRSVSWYQQTPGQGLQFLFEYFSETQRNKGNFPGRFSGRQFSNSRSEMNVSTLELGDSALYLCASSNRGQQETQYFGPGTRLLVL.

The gene calls are TRBV29-1 and TRBJ2-7, with D maybe TRBD2 (5 bases). Germline V gene data show CDR1 as SQVTM and CDR2 as ANQGSEA. The CDR3 consists of 15 residues. Trimming left V 5 bases short and J 2 bases short, with 19 bases between. CDR3 amino acids: CSVLQEGGGPYEQYF. The CDR3 bases are TGCAGCGTTCTCCAAGAGGGTGGTGGCCCCTACGAGCAGTACTTC.

This rearrangement joins TRBV19 to TRBJ1-4; no firm D call. The CDR3 runs to 13 residues. Trimming left V 8 bases short and J 11 bases short, with 18 bases between. CDR1 LNHDA and CDR2 SQIVND come from the germline V gene (reference sequence). The CDR3 loop reads CASFSGSSSKLFF. CDR3 nucleotide sequence: TGTGCCAGTTTCTCGGGTTCATCTTCTAAACTGTTTTTT. Complete variable domain (other parts from reference TRBV19 and TRBJ1-4): DGGITQSPKYLFRKEGQNVTLSCEQNLNHDAMYWYRQDPGQGLRLIYYSQIVNDFQKGDIAEGYSVSREKKESFPLTVTSAQKNPTAFYLCASFSGSSSKLFFGSGTQLSVL.

The gene calls are TRBV13 and TRBJ2-2; TRBD2 might be the D (5 bases). The V end was cut by 5 bases, the J end by 6 bases, with 16 bases between. The CDR3 loop spans 15 amino acids. Germline values: CDR1 PRHDT, CDR2 FYEKMQ (reference sequence). CDR3 in amino acids: CASSPPGWRSGELFF. The CDR3 nucleotides read TGTGCCAGCAGCCCGCCGGGATGGCGTTCCGGGGAGCTGTTTTTT.

The chain uses TRBV5-1 and TRBJ2-1; no clear D. The V end was cut by 4 bases, the J end by 6 bases, with 17 bases between. Germline lookup yields CDR1 SGHRS and CDR2 YFSETQ. CDR3 size: 15 residues. In DNA, the CDR3 is TGCGCCAGCAGCCCGGTTGTGACTCCTTCCAATGAGCAGTTCTTC. Encoded protein: CASSPVVTPSNEQFF. Full variable domain (missing parts from reference TRBV5-1 and TRBJ2-1): KAGVTQTPRYLIKTRGQQVTLSCSPISGHRSVSWYQQTPGQGLQFLFEYFSETQRNKGNFPGRFSGRQFSNSRSEMNVSTLELGDSALYLCASSPVVTPSNEQFFGPGTRLTVL.

V is TRBV5-1 and J is TRBJ2-7, with 12 bases fitting TRBD2. V lost 0 bases to trimming and J lost 5 bases; unmatched junction nucleotides: 9. Germline CDR1 is SGHRS and CDR2 is YFSETQ. The length of the CDR3 is 17 residues. The CDR3: CASSLETSGRGSNEQYF. DNA for the CDR3: TGCGCCAGCAGCTTGGAGACTAGCGGGAGAGGTAGCAACGAGCAGTACTTC. The full variable domain, completed using reference TRBV5-1 and TRBJ2-7, is KAGVTQTPRYLIKTRGQQVTLSCSPISGHRSVSWYQQTPGQGLQFLFEYFSETQRNKGNFPGRFSGRQFSNSRSEMNVSTLELGDSALYLCASSLETSGRGSNEQYFGPGTRLTVT.

This clonotype was observed a few times. The V and J genes are TRBV10-3 and TRBJ2-7; 8 nucleotides agree with TRBD1. Losses at the gene ends were 3 bases for V and 3 bases for J; bases not matched to a gene: 4. Germline V gene lookup returns CDR1 ENHRY and CDR2 SYGVKD. The CDR3 is 14 residues long. The CDR3 region is CAISDRTGFYEQYF. DNA for the CDR3: TGTGCCATCAGTGACAGGACAGGGTTCTACGAGCAGTACTTC.

The rearrangement uses TRBV2 and TRBJ2-1, with D possibly matching TRBD2 (5 bases). The CDR3 has 13 residues. Deletions cut 7 bases from V and 5 bases from J, with 12 bases between. Germline V gene data show CDR1 as SNHLY and CDR2 as FYNNEI. The CDR3 DNA is TGTGCCAGCACTGTGGAAGCGGACAATGAGCAGTTCTTC. It encodes CASTVEADNEQFF.

There are a few counts of this clonotype. DNA of the CDR3: TGTGCCACCAGTGATCCTCAAGCGGGAGGGATTTACAATGAGCAGTTCTTC. Protein product: CATSDPQAGGIYNEQFF. The V call is TRBV24-1, the J call TRBJ2-1; 10 bases are shared with TRBD2. The CDR3 loop spans 17 amino acids. Trimming took 3 bases from V and 4 from J; bases not matched to a gene: 8. Germline lookup yields CDR1 KGHDR and CDR2 SFDVKD.

This clonotype was counted a few times. The DNA for the CDR3 is TGCAGCGTTGAAGACGGGGGAAGCGAGCAGTACTTC. This codes for CSVEDGGSEQYF. The chain joins TRBV29-1 to TRBJ2-7, with D possibly TRBD2 on 6 matching bases. The V gene lost 0 bases and the J gene lost 6 bases, with 9 bases spanning the gap. The CDR3 is 12 residues long. Per germline, CDR1 SQVTM and CDR2 ANQGSEA.

The V and J genes are TRBV6-1 and TRBJ2-3; unclear D gene. CDR1 and CDR2 from the germline V gene are MNHNS and SASEGT. V lost 1 base to trimming and J lost 5 bases, with 4 bases between them. The CDR3 is 12 residues long. CDR3 DNA: TGTGCCAGCAGTGAAGTAGGAGATACGCAGTATTTT. Translated, it gives CASSEVGDTQYF.

This clonotype was observed a handful of times. DNA for the CDR3: TGTGCCAGCACCCGTGGGGACAGGGGGCGCGACGAGCAGTACTTC. This translates into CASTRGDRGRDEQYF. This sequence joins TRBV28 and TRBJ2-7; 12 bases match TRBD1. The CDR3 runs to 15 residues. With V trimmed by 7 bases and J by 5 bases, 9 bases remained unmatched. Germline assignment: CDR1 MDHEN and CDR2 SYDVKM.

The gene calls are TRBV10-3 and TRBJ2-3; TRBD2 might be the D (6 bases). This CDR3 has 17 residues. V shed 7 bases and J shed 0 bases, with 20 bases lying between them. CDR1 is ENHRY, CDR2 SYGVKD, per germline. CDR3 DNA: TGTGCCATCACCTCAGTCTCTGGGGGAGGAAGCACAGATACGCAGTATTTT. It translates to CAITSVSGGGSTDTQYF.

The genes are TRBV5-1 and TRBJ1-2, with D perhaps TRBD1 (6 bases). CDR1 and CDR2 from the germline V gene are SGHRS and YFSETQ. The V gene lost 1 base and the J gene lost 4 bases, with 14 bases spanning the gap. The CDR3 runs to 15 residues. The CDR3 loop is CASSLRDTILYGYTF. CDR3 bases: TGCGCCAGCAGCTTGAGGGACACCATCCTCTATGGCTACACCTTC.

This clonotype showed up many times. The chain employs TRBV5-1 and TRBJ2-1; D call uncertain. With 0 bases removed from V and 3 bases from J, the gap between germline ends came to 7 bases. There are 14 residues in the CDR3. Per germline, CDR1 SGHRS and CDR2 YFSETQ. The CDR3 DNA sequence: TGCGCCAGCAGCTTGGCCGTCAGCTACAATGAGCAGTTCTTC. Protein product: CASSLAVSYNEQFF.